A single sample gave rise to the 24 T cell receptor beta chains below, sequenced in a study of T cells in Graves' hyperthyroidism and ophthalmopathy. The source material, RNA transcripts, was used to amplify TCR beta CDR3 regions. Researchers ran a first-round RT-PCR on the TCR CDR3 using the HTBI primer set. TCRdb reanalysed the multiplex PCR reads using MiXCR and keeps one entry per CDR3 protein. Seen here are about 350,000 distinct CDR3 sequences, about 15% observed once, and the top ten hold roughly 24%. Sequenced input: blood. These receptors originate from a woman aged 25 to 39 with Graves' hyperthyroidism.

This clonotype has at least ten counts. This sequence joins TRBV20-1 and TRBJ2-5, with D unresolved. Germline-derived CDR1 and CDR2 are DFQATT and SNEGSKA (reference sequence). This CDR3 is 12 amino acids long. Between the trimmed V and J ends, which lost 3 bases and 3 bases, there was a span of 8 bases. CDR3 coding DNA: TGCAGTGCTAGTTTGGCCAAAGAGACCCAGTACTTC. It yields the protein CSASLAKETQYF.

This clonotype showed up many times. The chain combines TRBV20-1 with TRBJ2-5, with D possibly TRBD2 on 5 matching bases. Germline V gene sequence: CDR1 DFQATT, CDR2 SNEGSKA (reference sequence). V gave up 4 bases and J gave up 3 bases, with 15 bases separating them. The CDR3 runs 14 residues. In DNA, the CDR3 is TGCAGTGCTACCCCTGGGAGTGGTGAAGAGACCCAGTACTTC. Its protein is CSATPGSGEETQYF.

This clonotype was seen more than once but under ten times. The V and J genes are TRBV7-8 and TRBJ2-7; TRBD1 agrees at 7 bases. CDR3 length: 14 amino acids. With V trimmed by 5 bases and J by 4 bases, 8 bases remained unmatched. Germline CDR1 SGHVS, CDR2 FQNEAQ. This CDR3 reads CASSVRTGTYEQYF. As DNA, the CDR3 is TGTGCCAGCAGCGTCAGGACAGGCACGTACGAGCAGTACTTC.

At least ten counts were recorded for this clonotype. The rearrangement links TRBV20-1 to TRBJ2-5, with D possibly matching TRBD2 (7 bases). Germline V gene data show CDR1 as DFQATT and CDR2 as SNEGSKA (reference sequence). There are 11 residues in the CDR3. The CDR3 nucleotides are TGCAGGGGGGGGCCGGTGGGGACCCAGTACTTC. The encoded protein is CRGGPVGTQYF.

This chain connects TRBV3-1 to TRBJ2-1, with 14 bases fitting TRBD2. CDR3 length: 17 amino acids. Germline V gene lookup returns CDR1 LGHDT and CDR2 YNNKEL (reference sequence). Trimming removed 5 bases from V and 7 bases from J; junction bases left unmatched: 10. The chain's CDR3 is CASSFPGLAGAGNEQFF. The DNA for the CDR3 is TGTGCCAGCAGCTTCCCGGGACTAGCGGGAGCGGGGAATGAGCAGTTCTTC.

This sequence joins TRBV2 and TRBJ1-4, with 7 bases fitting TRBD1. This CDR3 is 13 amino acids long. CDR1 SNHLY and CDR2 FYNNEI come from the germline V gene. J gave up 8 bases and V 8 bases, and 8 bases lay outside the gene matches. The CDR3 region has the DNA TGTGCCAGCCAGAGGGGGCTAGACGAAAAACTGTTTTTT. This encodes CASQRGLDEKLFF.

This clonotype was detected ten times or more. This chain uses TRBV2 with TRBJ2-5; 10 bases are shared with TRBD1. V lost 5 bases, J lost 6 bases, and 15 bases stayed unmatched. The CDR3 runs 17 residues. CDR1 is SNHLY and CDR2 is FYNNEI in the germline V gene. The CDR3 DNA reads as TGTGCCAGCAGTACCCCTCGGCCCGGGACAGGGGTAAAGACCCAGTACTTC. It encodes CASSTPRPGTGVKTQYF.

This clonotype came up many times. The chain recombines TRBV2 with TRBJ1-3; 9 bases map to TRBD1. V was clipped by 6 bases and J by 0 bases; unmatched bases: 3. Per germline, CDR1 SNHLY and CDR2 FYNNEI. This CDR3 comprises 15 residues. CDR3 protein: CASSGQGLSGNTIYF. CDR3 nucleotides: TGTGCCAGCAGCGGACAGGGGCTCTCTGGAAACACCATATATTTT. The full variable domain, with the rest looked up from reference TRBV2 and TRBJ1-3, is EPEVTQTPSHQVTQMGQEVILRCVPISNHLYFYWYRQILGQKVEFLVSFYNNEISEKSEIFDDQFSVERPDGSNFTLKIRSTKLEDSAMYFCASSGQGLSGNTIYFGEGSWLTVV.

There are many counts of this clonotype. The chain links TRBV19 to TRBJ2-7; either TRBD1 or TRBD2 may fit D (6 bases each). Germline V gene data show CDR1 as LNHDA and CDR2 as SQIVND (reference sequence). The CDR3 has 13 residues. V was pared by 8 bases and J by 5 bases, with 16 bases between. The CDR3 nucleotides are TGTGCCAGTGGCGGGACACTGCTTGACGAGCAGTACTTC. Protein product: CASGGTLLDEQYF.

This clonotype was picked up many times. The rearrangement joins TRBV20-1 to TRBJ2-3; TRBD2 aligns across 9 bases. Per germline, CDR1 DFQATT and CDR2 SNEGSKA (reference sequence). The CDR3 loop spans 16 amino acids. Unmatched junction bases numbered 11, after V lost 5 bases and J lost 2 bases. CDR3 amino acids: CSAPRLAAENTDTQYF. As DNA, the CDR3 is TGCAGTGCTCCCCGACTAGCGGCAGAAAACACAGATACGCAGTATTTT.

As for this clonotype: Since a much larger clone is just one base distant, this may be a read error. The V call is TRBV7-2, the J call TRBJ2-5; 13 bases map to TRBD2. There are 20 residues in the CDR3. CDR1 is SGHTA and CDR2 is FQGNSA in the germline V gene. The CDR3 loop reads CASSAVQGGTSGIGQGTQYF. CDR3 in DNA: TGTGCCAGCAGCGCGGTTCAGGGTGGGACTAGCGGGATTGGCCAAGGGACCCAGTACTTC.

In this sample, this clonotype turned up many times. The chain couples TRBV19 to TRBJ1-2; D is undetermined. V lost 8 bases and J 4 bases, leaving 14 bases between the germline ends. This CDR3 has 13 residues. Germline V CDR1 and CDR2: LNHDA, SQIVND (reference sequence). CDR3 DNA: TGTGCCAGTTTTCCGAGGACCCTCTATGGCTACACCTTC. It codes for CASFPRTLYGYTF.

This sequence joins TRBV4-1 and TRBJ1-1, with D unclear. Germline V lookup: CDR1 MGHRA, CDR2 YSYEKL. Trimming shortened V by 5 bases and J by 1 base, and 14 bases separated the two germline ends. The CDR3 is 15 residues long. In DNA form, the CDR3 reads TGCGCCAGCAGCGATTTTGTGAGGCGGAACACTGAAGCTTTCTTT. Its protein product is CASSDFVRRNTEAFF.

This clonotype came up a few times. The genes are TRBV19 and TRBJ2-7; 8 nucleotides match TRBD2. The CDR3 extends over 14 amino acids. V gave up 3 bases and J gave up 4 bases; unmatched junction bases: 5. The germline V gene has CDR1 LNHDA and CDR2 SQIVND (reference sequence). CDR3 coding DNA: TGTGCCAGTAGTATCGCTAGCGGGTTTTACGAGCAGTACTTC. Translated, it gives CASSIASGFYEQYF. Using reference TRBV19 and TRBJ2-7 for the parts outside the CDR3, the full variable domain is DGGITQSPKYLFRKEGQNVTLSCEQNLNHDAMYWYRQDPGQGLRLIYYSQIVNDFQKGDIAEGYSVSREKKESFPLTVTSAQKNPTAFYLCASSIASGFYEQYFGPGTRLTVT.

The CDR3 DNA reads TGCAGTGCTACGACGACGGAGAGCTCCTACAATGAGCAGTTCTTC. Amino acid sequence: CSATTTESSYNEQFF. The V gene is TRBV20-1, the J gene TRBJ2-1; D not resolved. Germline CDR1 DFQATT, CDR2 SNEGSKA (reference sequence). Trimming removed 4 bases at V and 0 bases at J, with 13 bases between. The length of the CDR3 is 15 residues.

This clonotype has only a few counts. The chain uses TRBV7-3 and TRBJ2-7; perhaps TRBD2 as D (5 bases). Germline CDR1 SGHTA, CDR2 FQGTGA. CDR3 length: 15 residues. Between the trimmed V and J ends, which lost 5 bases and 4 bases, there was a span of 18 bases. The CDR3 here is CASSPFGGPEYEQYF. CDR3 bases: TGTGCCAGCAGCCCGTTCGGAGGACCGGAATACGAGCAGTACTTC.

This clonotype was seen only a few times. This chain connects TRBV29-1 to TRBJ1-4; 8 bases match TRBD1. There are 14 residues in the CDR3. Germline CDR1 is SQVTM and CDR2 is ANQGSEA. J lost 12 bases, V lost 1 base, and 10 bases had no gene match. The DNA of the CDR3 is TGCAGCGTTGAAGCCAGGACAGGGACGTGGGAACTGTTTTTT. This gives the protein CSVEARTGTWELFF.

This clonotype was detected only a few times. The chain combines TRBV12-3 or TRBV12-4 with TRBJ1-1; no definite D call. The germline V and J ends were trimmed by 5 bases and 6 bases, with 13 bases remaining between them. The CDR3 contains 13 residues. The CDR3 nucleotides are TGTGCCAGCAGTCAAGGGAGGCTCGCTGAAGCTTTCTTT. Protein: CASSQGRLAEAFF.

The table lists this clonotype with a few counts. The rearrangement joins TRBV3-1 to TRBJ1-4; TRBD1 might be the D (5 bases). With 3 bases removed from V and 13 bases from J, the gap between germline ends came to 15 bases. The CDR3 loop spans 13 amino acids. Germline V gene sequence: CDR1 LGHDT, CDR2 YNNKEL (reference sequence). CDR3 amino acids: CASSHGRGVGLFF. The CDR3 nucleotides are TGTGCCAGCAGCCACGGGAGGGGAGTGGGACTGTTTTTT.

The table lists this clonotype with many counts. V is TRBV11-2 and J is TRBJ2-5; TRBD2 aligns across 12 bases. In germline, CDR1 is SGHAT, CDR2 FQNNGV. J lost 9 bases, V lost 5 bases, and 13 bases had no gene match. The CDR3 is 16 residues long. The CDR3 sequence is CASSGGLAGFVVAQYF. The CDR3 region has the DNA TGTGCCAGCAGCGGAGGACTAGCGGGATTTGTCGTCGCCCAGTACTTC.

Only a few counts were recorded for this clonotype. This chain uses TRBV11-2 with TRBJ2-7; D might be TRBD1 or TRBD2, each matching 5 bases. This CDR3 region has 14 residues. From germline, CDR1 is SGHAT and CDR2 FQNNGV. V lost 7 bases and J 3 bases, leaving 16 bases between the germline ends. CDR3 DNA: TGTGCCAGCAAGGTCCGGGACGGGAACTACGAGCAGTACTTC. Translating it yields CASKVRDGNYEQYF.

This clonotype was found many times. The chain links TRBV20-1 to TRBJ2-1; no clear D gene. CDR1 and CDR2 from the germline V gene are DFQATT and SNEGSKA (reference sequence). The V and J ends lost 4 bases and 4 bases respectively, with 11 bases between them. The CDR3 sequence is 13 residues long. The CDR3 sequence is CSAIADLYNEQFF. DNA for the CDR3: TGCAGTGCTATTGCGGATCTATACAATGAGCAGTTCTTC.

This clonotype was observed many times. This CDR3 reads CASSLQRSYNEQFF. The CDR3 DNA reads TGTGCCAGCAGCTTACAGCGGTCTTACAATGAGCAGTTCTTC. This sequence joins TRBV7-2 and TRBJ2-1, with a possible D match to TRBD2 (5 bases). The CDR3 is made up of 14 amino acids. Germline V lookup: CDR1 SGHTA, CDR2 FQGNSA. V was trimmed by 2 bases and J by 4 bases, leaving 9 bases between them.

The sample holds a few counts of this clonotype. CDR3 region: CSVVGAGGPNNEQFF. DNA for the CDR3: TGCAGCGTTGTAGGAGCGGGAGGGCCAAACAATGAGCAGTTCTTC. The chain has TRBV29-1 and TRBJ2-1; 10 bases are a match to TRBD2. The germline gives CDR1 SQVTM, CDR2 ANQGSEA. This CDR3 region has 15 residues. After removal of 4 bases from V and 5 bases from J, the junction contained 8 bases not matched to a gene.